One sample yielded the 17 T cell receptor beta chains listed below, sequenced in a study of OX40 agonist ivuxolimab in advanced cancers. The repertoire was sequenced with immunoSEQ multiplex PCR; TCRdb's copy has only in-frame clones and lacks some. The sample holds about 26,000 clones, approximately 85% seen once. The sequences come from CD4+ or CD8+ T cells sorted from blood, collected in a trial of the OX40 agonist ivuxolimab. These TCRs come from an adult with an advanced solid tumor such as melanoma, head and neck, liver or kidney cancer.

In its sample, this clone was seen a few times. CDR3 nucleotide sequence: TGTGCCAGCAGCTTCGGGACAACTCCTAGCACAGATACGCAGTATTTT. This translates into CASSFGTTPSTDTQYF. The V call is TRBV7-9, the J call TRBJ2-3; possibly TRBD1 for D (6 bases). There are 16 residues in the CDR3. Between the trimmed V and J ends, which lost 3 bases and 0 bases, there was a span of 13 bases. Germline assignment: CDR1 SEHNR and CDR2 FQNEAQ (reference sequence).

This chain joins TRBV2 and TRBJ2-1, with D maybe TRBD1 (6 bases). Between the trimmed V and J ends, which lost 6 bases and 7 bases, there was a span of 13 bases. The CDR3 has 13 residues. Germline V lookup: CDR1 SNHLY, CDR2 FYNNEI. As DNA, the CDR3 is TGTGCCAGCAGCCCAGGGGTGATTAATGAGCAGTTCTTC. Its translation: CASSPGVINEQFF. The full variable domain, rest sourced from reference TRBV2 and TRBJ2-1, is EPEVTQTPSHQVTQMGQEVILRCVPISNHLYFYWYRQILGQKVEFLVSFYNNEISEKSEIFDDQFSVERPDGSNFTLKIRSTKLEDSAMYFCASSPGVINEQFFGPGTRLTVL.

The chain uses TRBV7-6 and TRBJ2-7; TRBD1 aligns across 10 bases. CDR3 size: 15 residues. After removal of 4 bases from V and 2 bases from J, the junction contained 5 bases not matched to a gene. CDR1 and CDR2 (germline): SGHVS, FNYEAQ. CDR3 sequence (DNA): TGTGCCAGCAGCTCTGGACAGGGGGGAACCTACGAGCAGTACTTC. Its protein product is CASSSGQGGTYEQYF.

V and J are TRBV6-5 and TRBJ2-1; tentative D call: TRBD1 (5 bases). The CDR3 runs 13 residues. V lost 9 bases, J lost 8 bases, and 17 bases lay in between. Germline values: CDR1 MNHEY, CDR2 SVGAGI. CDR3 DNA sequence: TGTGCCAGACAACAGGTCCTCTGGCATGAGCAGTTCTTC. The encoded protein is CARQQVLWHEQFF.

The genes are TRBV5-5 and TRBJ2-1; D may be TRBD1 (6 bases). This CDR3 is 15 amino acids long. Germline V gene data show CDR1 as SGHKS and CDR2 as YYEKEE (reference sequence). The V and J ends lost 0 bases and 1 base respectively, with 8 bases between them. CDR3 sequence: CASSLGQGSYNEQFF. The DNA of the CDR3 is TGTGCCAGCAGCTTGGGGCAGGGGTCCTACAATGAGCAGTTCTTC.

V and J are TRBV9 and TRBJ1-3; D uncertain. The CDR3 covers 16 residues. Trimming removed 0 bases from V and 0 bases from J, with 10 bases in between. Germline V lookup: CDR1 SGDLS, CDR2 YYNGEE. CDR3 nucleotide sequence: TGTGCCAGCAGCGTAGAAGGATTTGACTCTGGAAACACCATATATTTT. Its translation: CASSVEGFDSGNTIYF.

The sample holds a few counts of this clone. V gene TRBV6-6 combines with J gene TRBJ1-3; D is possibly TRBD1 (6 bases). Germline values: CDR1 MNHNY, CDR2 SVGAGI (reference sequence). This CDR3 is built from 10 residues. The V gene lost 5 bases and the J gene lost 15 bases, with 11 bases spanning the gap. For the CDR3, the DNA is TGTGCCAGCAGTGCAGGGGCGGGATATTTT. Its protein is CASSAGAGYF.

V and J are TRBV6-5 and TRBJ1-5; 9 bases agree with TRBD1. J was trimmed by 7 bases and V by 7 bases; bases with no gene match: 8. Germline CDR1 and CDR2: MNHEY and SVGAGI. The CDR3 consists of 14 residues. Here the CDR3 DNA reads TGTGCCAGCAAGGGACAGGGTTTCGGACAGCCCCAGCATTTT. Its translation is CASKGQGFGQPQHF.

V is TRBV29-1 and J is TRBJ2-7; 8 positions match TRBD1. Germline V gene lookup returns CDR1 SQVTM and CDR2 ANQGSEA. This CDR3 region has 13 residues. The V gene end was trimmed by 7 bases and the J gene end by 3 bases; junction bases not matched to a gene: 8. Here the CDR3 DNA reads TGCAGCGCCATGGACAGGGAAAACTACGAGCAGTACTTC. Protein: CSAMDRENYEQYF.

The CDR3 coding sequence is TGTGCCAGTAGTCCCCGCGGACAGCTGAACACTGAAGCTTTCTTT. Amino acid sequence: CASSPRGQLNTEAFF. V is TRBV19 and J is TRBJ1-1; possible D gene TRBD1, 6 bases. CDR3 length: 15 amino acids. V gave up 5 bases and J gave up 0 bases, with 13 bases separating them. Germline CDR1 and CDR2: LNHDA and SQIVND (reference sequence).

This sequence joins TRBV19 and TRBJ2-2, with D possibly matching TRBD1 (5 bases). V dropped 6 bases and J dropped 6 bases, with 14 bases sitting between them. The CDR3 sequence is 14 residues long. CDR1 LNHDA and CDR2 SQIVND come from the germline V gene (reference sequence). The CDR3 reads CASRPIQGPGELFF. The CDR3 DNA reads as TGTGCCAGTAGACCCATTCAGGGTCCCGGGGAGCTGTTTTTT. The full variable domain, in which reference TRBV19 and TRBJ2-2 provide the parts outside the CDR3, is DGGITQSPKYLFRKEGQNVTLSCEQNLNHDAMYWYRQDPGQGLRLIYYSQIVNDFQKGDIAEGYSVSREKKESFPLTVTSAQKNPTAFYLCASRPIQGPGELFFGEGSRLTVL.

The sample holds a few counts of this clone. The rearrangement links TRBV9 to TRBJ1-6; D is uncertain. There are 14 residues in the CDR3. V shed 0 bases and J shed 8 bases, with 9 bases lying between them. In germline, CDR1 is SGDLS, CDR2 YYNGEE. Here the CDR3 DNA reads TGTGCCAGCAGCGTAGATCAGGTCTATTCACCCCTCCACTTT. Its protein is CASSVDQVYSPLHF.

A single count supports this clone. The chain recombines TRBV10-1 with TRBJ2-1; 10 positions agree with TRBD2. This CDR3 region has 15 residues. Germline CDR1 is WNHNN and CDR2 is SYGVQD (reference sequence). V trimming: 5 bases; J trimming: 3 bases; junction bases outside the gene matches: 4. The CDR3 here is CASSRIAGGYNEQFF. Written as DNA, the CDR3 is TGCGCCAGCAGTCGGATAGCGGGGGGCTACAATGAGCAGTTCTTC.

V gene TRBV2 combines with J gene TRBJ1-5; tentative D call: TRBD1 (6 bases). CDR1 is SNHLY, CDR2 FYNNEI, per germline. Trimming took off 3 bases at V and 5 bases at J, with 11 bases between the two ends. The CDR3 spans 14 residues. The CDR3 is CASSDGGPDQPQHF. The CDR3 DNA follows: TGTGCCAGCAGTGACGGGGGGCCCGATCAGCCCCAGCATTTT.

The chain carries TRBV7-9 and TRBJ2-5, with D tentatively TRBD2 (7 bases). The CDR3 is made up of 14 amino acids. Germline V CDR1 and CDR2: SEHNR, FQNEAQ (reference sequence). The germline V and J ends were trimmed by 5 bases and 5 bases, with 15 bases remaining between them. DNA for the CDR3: TGTGCCAGCAGCCCGGGGGGCGGTTACGAGACCCAGTACTTC. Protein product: CASSPGGGYETQYF.

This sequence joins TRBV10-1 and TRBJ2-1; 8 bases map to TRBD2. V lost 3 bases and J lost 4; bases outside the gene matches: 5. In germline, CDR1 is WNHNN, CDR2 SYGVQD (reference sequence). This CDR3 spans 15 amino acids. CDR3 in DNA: TGCGCCAGCAGTGAATCGGCTAGCGGGTACAATGAGCAGTTCTTC. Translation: CASSESASGYNEQFF.

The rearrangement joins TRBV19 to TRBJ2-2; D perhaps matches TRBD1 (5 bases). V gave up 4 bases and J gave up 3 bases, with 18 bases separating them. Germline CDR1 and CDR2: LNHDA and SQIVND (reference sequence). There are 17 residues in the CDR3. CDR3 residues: CASSTESGQGDTGELFF. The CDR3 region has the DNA TGTGCCAGTAGTACTGAGAGTGGGCAGGGTGACACCGGGGAGCTGTTTTTT.